Listed below are T cell receptor beta chains from one sample, sequenced in a study of blood T cell repertoires in COVID-19. Sequencing was performed with immunoSEQ multiplex PCR; in TCRdb, only in-frame clones are kept and a portion is missing. The sample contains 450,000 or so clones, about 91% of which appear only once. The sequencing sample was made of peripheral blood. The receptor set was obtained from a woman in her thirties or forties with COVID-19, enrolled during active disease. The CDR3 runs from the conserved cysteine through the conserved F or W. Fields, in order: J gene, clone size, D gene, V gene, CDR3 DNA, CDR3 protein. The D gene is left open where the match is weak. Clone size appears in some rows only: once, few, many, or a class for an expanded clone.

TRBJ2-3 | . | . | TRBV7-9 | TGTGCCACCCGGGACTCATTCACAGATACGCAGTATTTT | CATRDSFTDTQYF
TRBJ1-5 | . | . | TRBV7-2 | TGTGCCAGCAGCTTAGGAGCAGGGTCCGCGCAGCCCCAGCATTTT | CASSLGAGSAQPQHF
TRBJ2-7 | . | TRBD2 | TRBV5-4 | TGTGCCAGCAGCTTGCGCGGGAGGGCTTGGTACGAGCAGTACTTC | CASSLRGRAWYEQYF
TRBJ2-1 | . | . | TRBV7-8 | TGTGCCAGCAGCTTGGTAGCGGGACAGGGTGAGCAGTTCTTC | CASSLVAGQGEQFF
TRBJ1-1 | . | TRBD1 | TRBV6-7 | TGTGCCAGCAGGGGGGACAGGGATCAAAAAATTAGGCTTGAAGCTTTCTTT | CASRGDRDQKIRLEAFF
TRBJ1-2 | . | TRBD1 | TRBV28 | TGTGCCAGCAAGGATAGGGGGCGATCTGTCGGCTATGGCTACACCTTC | CASKDRGRSVGYGYTF
TRBJ2-7 | . | TRBD2 | TRBV30 | TGTGCCTGGATGGGCGGGGGATTAACCTACGAGCAGTACTTC | CAWMGGGLTYEQYF
TRBJ2-7 | . | TRBD2 | TRBV28 | TGTGCCAGCAGTTCCGGGACTAGCGGTATCTACGAGCAGTACTTC | CASSSGTSGIYEQYF
TRBJ1-1 | . | TRBD1 | TRBV28 | TGTGCCAGCAGTTTGGGGACAGGGGGCACTGAAGCTTTCTTT | CASSLGTGGTEAFF
TRBJ2-5 | . | . | TRBV10-3 | TGTGCCATCAGTAGCGGCCAGACTCAAGAGACCCAGTACTTC | CAISSGQTQETQYF
TRBJ2-2 | . | . | TRBV2 | TGTGCCAGCAGTGTTCTAGAGGGCGGGGAGCTGTTTTTT | CASSVLEGGELFF
TRBJ1-2 | . | TRBD1 | TRBV3-1/TRBV3-2 | TGTGCCAGCAGCCAAGATGGACAGGGGGTTGGCTACACCTTC | CASSQDGQGVGYTF
TRBJ1-2 | . | . | TRBV5-1 | TGCGCCAGCAGCCGGGGAGCCACTAACTATGGCTACACCTTC | CASSRGATNYGYTF
TRBJ2-7 | . | . | TRBV4-3 | TGCGCCAGCAGCCAAGATGGAAAGGCGGGTGAGCAGTACTTC | CASSQDGKAGEQYF
TRBJ1-1 | few | . | TRBV6-1 | TGTGCCAGCAGTGTCTGGACAGCAAGATCCCAAGTCCCTGAAGCTTTCTTT | CASSVWTARSQVPEAFF
TRBJ2-7 | . | TRBD1 | TRBV7-9 | TGTGCCAGCAGCGCGTTCTCCGGGACAGGGGCCTTCTACGAGCAGTACTTC | CASSAFSGTGAFYEQYF
TRBJ1-2 | . | TRBD1 | TRBV10-3 | TGTGCCATCAGGGGACAGGGTCATACTGGCTACACCTTC | CAIRGQGHTGYTF
TRBJ1-1 | . | . | TRBV4-3 | TGCGCCAGCAGCCAACTCTCCACGGGGATGAACACTGAAGCTTTCTTT | CASSQLSTGMNTEAFF